This TCR beta chain was obtained from a study of T-cell reconstitution after alpha-beta-depleted transplantation in children. General study findings and limits: The study reportedly traced alpha-beta T cells about two months after transplant to several hundred expanded graft clones.

Germline V gene sequence: CDR1 SGHRS, CDR2 YFSETQ. The CDR3 is made up of 17 amino acids. Unmatched junction bases numbered 9, after V lost 8 bases and J lost 3 bases. The TCRbeta library was prepared with unique molecular identifiers. TCRdb reprocessed the PCR reads via MiXCR and lists one record per CDR3 protein. The sample includes about 640,000 distinct CDR3 sequences, 10% to 15% of them seen just once. On this clonotype: Its antigen is not known.

This clonotype was sampled from a male patient younger than 18 who had a stem cell transplant for acute myeloid leukemia, so the T cells may come from the graft donor. Material: PBMCs, mostly from graft donor cells, obtained 360 days after TCRalphabeta/CD19-depleted stem cell transplant. The chain couples TRBV5-1 to TRBJ2-1; 15 nucleotides match TRBD2. Here the CDR3 DNA reads TGCGCCAGTGTGGGACTAGCGGGGGGTAGGTTCTACAATGAGCAGTTCTTC. It translates to CASVGLAGGRFYNEQFF.